The source of this T cell receptor beta chain is a study of blood T cell repertoires in COVID-19. Background on the study: The origin of the acute and convalescent COVID-19 samples was the United States, Italy and Spain.

The Seattle patients, enrolled during active infection, were followed longitudinally. This table comes from immunoSEQ multiplex PCR, and its TCRdb copy is limited to in-frame clones, with some not included. The sample records some 200,000 clones, about 88% being singletons. The V gene lost 5 bases and the J gene lost 0 bases, with 17 bases spanning the gap. Looked up from germline, CDR1 is MNHEY and CDR2 is SMNVEV (reference sequence). The CDR3 consists of 17 residues. The rearrangement links TRBV27 to TRBJ1-5, with D perhaps TRBD1 (5 bases). The receptor comes from a man in his fifties or sixties with COVID-19, enrolled during active disease. Specimen: peripheral blood. CDR3 region: CASSPVRGFYSNQPQHF. CDR3 sequence (DNA): TGTGCCAGCAGTCCGGTTAGGGGATTCTATAGCAATCAGCCCCAGCATTTT.